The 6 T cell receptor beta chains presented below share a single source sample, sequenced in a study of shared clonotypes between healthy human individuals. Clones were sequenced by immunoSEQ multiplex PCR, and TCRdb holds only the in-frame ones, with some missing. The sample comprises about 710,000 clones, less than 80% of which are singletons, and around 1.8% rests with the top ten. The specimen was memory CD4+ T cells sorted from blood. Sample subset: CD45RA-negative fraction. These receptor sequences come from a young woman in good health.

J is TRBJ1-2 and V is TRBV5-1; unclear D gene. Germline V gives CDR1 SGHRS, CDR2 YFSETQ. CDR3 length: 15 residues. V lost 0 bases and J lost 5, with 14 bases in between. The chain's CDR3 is CASSLDSSFYYGYTF. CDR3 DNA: TGCGCCAGCAGCTTGGACAGTAGCTTTTATTATGGCTACACCTTC.

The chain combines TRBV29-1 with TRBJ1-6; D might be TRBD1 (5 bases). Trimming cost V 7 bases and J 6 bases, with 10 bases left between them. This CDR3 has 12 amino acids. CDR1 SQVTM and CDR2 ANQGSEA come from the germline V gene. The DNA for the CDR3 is TGCAGCGCGACAGACGGTAATTCACCCCTCCACTTT. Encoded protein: CSATDGNSPLHF.

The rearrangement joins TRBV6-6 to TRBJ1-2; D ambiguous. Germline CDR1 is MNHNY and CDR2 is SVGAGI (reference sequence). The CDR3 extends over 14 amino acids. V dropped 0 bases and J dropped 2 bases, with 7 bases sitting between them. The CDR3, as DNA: TGTGCCAGCAGTTACTCGCGCGACAACTATGGCTACACCTTC. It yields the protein CASSYSRDNYGYTF.

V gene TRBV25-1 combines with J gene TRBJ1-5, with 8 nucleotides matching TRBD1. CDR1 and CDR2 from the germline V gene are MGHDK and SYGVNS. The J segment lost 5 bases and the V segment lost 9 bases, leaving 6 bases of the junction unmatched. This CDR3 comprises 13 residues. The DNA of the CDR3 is TGTGCCAGTTTCCCGGGACAGGATCAGCCCCAGCATTTT. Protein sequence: CASFPGQDQPQHF.

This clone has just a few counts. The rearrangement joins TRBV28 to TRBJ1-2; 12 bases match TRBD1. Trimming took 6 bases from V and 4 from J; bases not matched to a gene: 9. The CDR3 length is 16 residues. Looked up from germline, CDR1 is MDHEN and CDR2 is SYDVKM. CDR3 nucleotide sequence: TGTGCCAGCAGCCCGGGACAGGGGGCGCGGTTCTATGGCTACACCTTC. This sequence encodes CASSPGQGARFYGYTF.

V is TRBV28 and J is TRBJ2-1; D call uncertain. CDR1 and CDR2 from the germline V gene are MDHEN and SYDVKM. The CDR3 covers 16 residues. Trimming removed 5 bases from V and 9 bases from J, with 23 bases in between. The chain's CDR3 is CASSPPRLPFGFEQFF. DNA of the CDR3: TGTGCCAGCAGTCCCCCCCGGCTGCCCTTTGGTTTTGAGCAGTTCTTC.